The entry that follows covers one T cell receptor (beta chain) sequence. What it binds is not known. The CDR3 spans 13 residues. Trimming removed 2 bases at V and 6 bases at J, with 11 bases between. Germline V CDR1 and CDR2: GTSNPN, SVGIG (reference sequence). This entry is derived from a study of T cell responses to AZD1222 COVID-19 vaccine. Regarding the study as a whole: Researchers report vaccine-associated CD4 TCRs spanning spike, with dominance at 160-218 and 743-854. Vaccination with two AZD1222 doses was followed by a rise in Spike-specific TCR breadth and depth. Sampling that yielded the repertoires occurred only after the peak T cell response.

Assay used: immunoSEQ multiplex PCR; TCRdb lists only in-frame clones, some missing. The sample consists of fewer than 120,000 clones, roughly 85% of them appearing once. This material consisted of peripheral blood, taken on day 0 of AZD1222 vaccination. The V and J genes are TRBV30 and TRBJ1-5, with D perhaps matching TRBD1 (6 bases). This sequence originates from an adult in good health. CDR3 residues: CAWSLGGGQPQHF. The CDR3 nucleotides are TGTGCCTGGAGTCTAGGGGGAGGTCAGCCCCAGCATTTT.